This entry is about one T cell receptor (beta chain). Its antigen is unknown. The CDR3 consists of 14 residues. The ends lost 4 bases at V and 1 base at J; junction bases unmatched: 5. CDR1 and CDR2 from the germline V gene are SGDLS and YYNGEE. These data belong to a study of CD8+ T cells in alopecia areata. Turning to the study itself: Treated patients were dosed with oral tofacitinib, taking 5 to 10 mg twice daily.

Treatment of the sample: oral pan-JAK inhibitor, 5-10 mg twice daily. The study team obtained lesional scalp punch biopsies and peripheral blood from alopecia areata patients. Cell sorting on a FACSAria was used to separate CD4+ and CD8+ T cells from the PBMCs. RNA extraction and reverse transcription yielded cDNA as sequencing template. Sequencing was performed with immunoSEQ multiplex PCR; in TCRdb, only in-frame clones are kept and a portion is missing. The repertoire holds 150,000 or so clones, with roughly 65% as singletons. Whole-study findings and limits: Normal skin contains resident alphabeta T cells, and these are also sequenced in scalp samples.

This TCR was recovered from a human donor with alopecia areata. Sequencing was performed on CD4+ T cells sorted from blood, taken at week 4, from a patient treated with tofacitinib. This chain links TRBV9 with TRBJ2-7; 7 bases are shared with TRBD1. Here the CDR3 reads CASSLRQGSYEQYF. The CDR3 nucleotides are TGTGCCAGCAGCCTAAGACAGGGTTCCTACGAGCAGTACTTC. The entire variable domain, with the rest obtained from reference TRBV9 and TRBJ2-7, is as follows: DSGVTQTPKHLITATGQRVTLRCSPRSGDLSVYWYQQSLDQGLQFLIQYYNGEERAKGNILERFSAQQFPDLHSELNLSSLELGDSALYFCASSLRQGSYEQYFGPGTRLTVT.